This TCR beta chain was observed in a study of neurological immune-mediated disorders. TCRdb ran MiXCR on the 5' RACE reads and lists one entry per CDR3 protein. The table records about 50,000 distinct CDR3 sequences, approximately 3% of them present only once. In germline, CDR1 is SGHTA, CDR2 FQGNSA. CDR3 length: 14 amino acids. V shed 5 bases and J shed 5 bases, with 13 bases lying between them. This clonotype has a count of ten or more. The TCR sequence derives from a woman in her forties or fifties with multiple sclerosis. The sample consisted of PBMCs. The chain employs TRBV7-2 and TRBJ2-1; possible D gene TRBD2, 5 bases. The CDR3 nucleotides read TGTGCCAGCAGCCTAGTTTCTAGCAACAATGAGCAGTTCTTC. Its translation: CASSLVSSNNEQFF.